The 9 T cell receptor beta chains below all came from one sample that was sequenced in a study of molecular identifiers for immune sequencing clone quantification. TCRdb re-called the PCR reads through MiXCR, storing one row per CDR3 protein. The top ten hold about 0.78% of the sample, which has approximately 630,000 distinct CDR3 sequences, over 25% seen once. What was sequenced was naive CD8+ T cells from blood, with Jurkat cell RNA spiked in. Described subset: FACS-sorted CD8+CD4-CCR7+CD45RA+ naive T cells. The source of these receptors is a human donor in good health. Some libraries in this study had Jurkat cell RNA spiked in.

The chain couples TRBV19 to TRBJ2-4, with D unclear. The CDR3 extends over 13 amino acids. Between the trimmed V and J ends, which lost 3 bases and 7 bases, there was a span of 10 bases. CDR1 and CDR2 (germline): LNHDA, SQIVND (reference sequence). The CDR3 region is CASSMSGFNIQYF. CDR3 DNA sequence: TGTGCCAGTAGTATGTCCGGGTTCAACATTCAGTACTTC.

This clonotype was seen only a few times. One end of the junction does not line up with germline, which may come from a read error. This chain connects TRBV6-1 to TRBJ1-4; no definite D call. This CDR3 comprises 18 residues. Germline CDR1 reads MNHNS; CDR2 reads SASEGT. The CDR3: CASSEAYPGRIDNEKLFF. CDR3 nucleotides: TGTGCCAGCAGTGAGGCTTACCCTGGAAGGATTGATAATGAAAAGCTGTTTTTT.

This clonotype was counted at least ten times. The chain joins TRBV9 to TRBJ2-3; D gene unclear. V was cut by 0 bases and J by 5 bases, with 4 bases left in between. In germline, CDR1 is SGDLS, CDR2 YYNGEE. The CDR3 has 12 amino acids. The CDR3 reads CASSVVGDTQYF. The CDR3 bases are TGTGCCAGCAGCGTAGTCGGAGATACGCAGTATTTT.

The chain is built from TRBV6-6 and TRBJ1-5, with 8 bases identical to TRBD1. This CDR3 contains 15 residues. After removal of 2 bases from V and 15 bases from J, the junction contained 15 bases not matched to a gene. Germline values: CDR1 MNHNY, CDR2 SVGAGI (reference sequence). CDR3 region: CASSYQTCGTGERHF. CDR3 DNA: TGTGCCAGCAGTTACCAAACCTGCGGGACAGGTGAGCGGCATTTT.

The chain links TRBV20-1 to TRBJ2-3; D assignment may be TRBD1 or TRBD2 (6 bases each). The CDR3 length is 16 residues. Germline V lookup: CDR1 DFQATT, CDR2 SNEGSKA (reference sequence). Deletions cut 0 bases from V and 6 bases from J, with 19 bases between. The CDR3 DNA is TGCAGTGCTAGAGACCCGGCGGGACAACCGGCCGATACGCAGTATTTT. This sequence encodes CSARDPAGQPADTQYF.

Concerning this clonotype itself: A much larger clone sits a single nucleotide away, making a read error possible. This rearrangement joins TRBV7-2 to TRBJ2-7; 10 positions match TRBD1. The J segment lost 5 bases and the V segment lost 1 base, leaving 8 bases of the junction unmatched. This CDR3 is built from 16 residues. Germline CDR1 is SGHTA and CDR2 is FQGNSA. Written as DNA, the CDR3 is TGTGCCAGCAGCTTAGGCTTCGGGACAGGGGCCCACGAGCAGTACTTC. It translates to CASSLGFGTGAHEQYF.

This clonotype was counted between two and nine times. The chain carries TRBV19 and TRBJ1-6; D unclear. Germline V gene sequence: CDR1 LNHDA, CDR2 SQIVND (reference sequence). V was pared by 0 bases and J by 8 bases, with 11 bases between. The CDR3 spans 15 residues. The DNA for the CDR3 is TGTGCCAGTAGTATAGATTTCGCAAGACATTCACCCCTCCACTTT. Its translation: CASSIDFARHSPLHF.

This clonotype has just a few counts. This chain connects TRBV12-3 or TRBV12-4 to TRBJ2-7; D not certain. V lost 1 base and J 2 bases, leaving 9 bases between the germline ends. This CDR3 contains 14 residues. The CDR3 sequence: CASSLENNPYEQYF. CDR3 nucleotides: TGTGCCAGCAGTTTAGAAAACAACCCCTACGAGCAGTACTTC.

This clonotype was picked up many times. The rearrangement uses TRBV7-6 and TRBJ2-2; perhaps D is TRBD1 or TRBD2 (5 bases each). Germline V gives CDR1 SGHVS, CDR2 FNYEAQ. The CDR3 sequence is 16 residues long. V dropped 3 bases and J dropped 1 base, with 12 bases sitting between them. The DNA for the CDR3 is TGTGCCAGCAGCTTTCCCGGGACCCTGAACACCGGGGAGCTGTTTTTT. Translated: CASSFPGTLNTGELFF.